Included here is one TCR beta chain sequence, with context. Its antigen is undetermined. Germline V CDR1 and CDR2: MGHDK, SYGVNS. This CDR3 region has 15 residues. Trimming cost V 1 base and J 1 base; bases outside gene matches: 3. The sample is drawn from a study of cytomegalovirus exposure and HLA in healthy donors. PCR involved 60 Vbeta and 13 Jbeta primers. Authors' analysis steps: A later analysis counted 65 million to 90 million unique TCR beta chains, about 10 million shared. Clones were read by immunoSEQ multiplex PCR, and TCRdb kept only the in-frame ones, dropping some. For V, J and clone size, that table is used; D and trimming come from the DNA. The repertoire has about 140,000 clones, just under 85% of them found once; the top ten carry approximately 1.9%. Study-level findings and limits: TCR beta V- and J-gene trimming was later associated with a missense DCLRE1C variant.

This TCR was sampled from a woman between 40 and 55 years old in good health and CMV-seronegative. Sequencing was performed on PBMCs. The V call is TRBV25-1, the J call TRBJ2-5, with 7 bases lining up with TRBD1. The DNA for the CDR3 is TGTGCCAGCAGTGAATTACGGACAGGCCAAGAGACCCAGTACTTC. Encoded protein: CASSELRTGQETQYF.